The 25 T cell receptor beta chains given below trace back to one sample, sequenced in a study of blood T cells in healthy people across ages. Sample-barcoded 5' priming and a J-beta primer mix drove a second PCR of 7 to 11 cycles. TCRdb re-analysed the 5' RACE reads in MiXCR, keeping a single row per CDR3 protein. The sample contains 920,000 or so distinct CDR3 sequences, roughly 45% of which appear only once. The sequencing input was blood. The receptors here all came from a woman aged 55-75 years in good health.

The rearrangement links TRBV15 to TRBJ1-5; no firm D call. Trimming removed 1 base at V and 1 base at J, with 11 bases between. This CDR3 comprises 16 residues. Looked up from germline, CDR1 is LNHNV and CDR2 is YYDKDF (reference sequence). CDR3 in DNA: TGTGCCACCAGCAGAGTACGATTGAGGAGCAATCAGCCCCAGCATTTT. Amino acids: CATSRVRLRSNQPQHF.

This sequence joins TRBV5-1 and TRBJ2-3; TRBD2 matches at 8 bases. Unmatched junction bases numbered 8, after V lost 2 bases and J lost 3 bases. CDR1 and CDR2 from the germline V gene are SGHRS and YFSETQ. This CDR3 has 16 residues. CDR3 coding DNA: TGCGCCAGCAGCTTAACGTCGGGACTAGGAACAGATACGCAGTATTTT. Translation: CASSLTSGLGTDTQYF.

The CDR3 coding sequence is TGTGCCAGCAGTAAAAGGGACGGCAACTACGAGCAGTACTTC. Encoded protein: CASSKRDGNYEQYF. The chain joins TRBV9 to TRBJ2-7; D may be TRBD1 or TRBD2 (5 bases each). Germline V gives CDR1 SGDLS, CDR2 YYNGEE. The length of the CDR3 is 14 residues. V lost 5 bases and J 3 bases, leaving 15 bases between the germline ends.

The V and J genes are TRBV11-1 and TRBJ1-1, with unresolved D. The V end was cut by 8 bases, the J end by 4 bases, with 17 bases between. This CDR3 has 14 amino acids. Germline V CDR1 and CDR2: SGHAT, FQDESV (reference sequence). This chain's CDR3 is CASSPGGPATEAFF. The DNA of the CDR3 is TGTGCCAGCTCCCCGGGAGGACCAGCCACTGAAGCTTTCTTT.

The sample holds a few counts of this clonotype. The gene calls are TRBV10-3 and TRBJ1-6; perhaps TRBD1 as D (5 bases). The germline V gene has CDR1 ENHRY and CDR2 SYGVKD. CDR3 length equals 13 residues. The V gene lost 8 bases and the J gene lost 7 bases, with 12 bases spanning the gap. CDR3 bases: TGTGCCATCCGGGGGACGGGCAATTCACCCCTCCACTTT. Protein: CAIRGTGNSPLHF.

This clonotype occurred many times. The chain has TRBV20-1 and TRBJ2-7, with 7 bases identical to TRBD1. This CDR3 region has 14 residues. The V gene's germline CDR1 is DFQATT and CDR2 SNEGSKA (reference sequence). The V segment lost 6 bases and the J segment 7 bases; nucleotides outside the gene matches: 15. The DNA for the CDR3 is TGCAGTGCCCCCAGGTGGACAGGCAGTGGGGAGCAGTACTTC. Its translation: CSAPRWTGSGEQYF.

This clonotype was observed a few times. CDR3 nucleotides: TGTGCCAGCAGTTTATTTAGGGGGACAGGGGGCATCGAGACCCAGTACTTC. This encodes CASSLFRGTGGIETQYF. V usage is TRBV27 and J usage is TRBJ2-5; TRBD1 agrees at 12 bases. The junction had 8 bases not matched to a gene; V was cut back by 1 base and J by 5 bases. This CDR3 contains 17 residues. Germline CDR1 reads MNHEY; CDR2 reads SMNVEV (reference sequence).

This clonotype was found many times. The V call is TRBV27, the J call TRBJ2-1; TRBD1 matches 11 bases. Germline CDR1 is MNHEY and CDR2 is SMNVEV (reference sequence). This CDR3 contains 14 residues. V shed 6 bases, J shed 10 bases, and the junction held 8 bases outside the gene matches. CDR3 coding DNA: TGTGCCAGCAGCCCCCGGACAGGGGGCTTGGAGCAGTTCTTC. This gives the protein CASSPRTGGLEQFF.

This chain uses TRBV28 with TRBJ2-7; D is unresolved. The CDR3 runs to 12 residues. V was shortened by 4 bases and J by 7 bases, with 11 bases between the two germline ends. Germline V gives CDR1 MDHEN, CDR2 SYDVKM. CDR3 sequence (DNA): TGTGCCAGCAGTTATGTGGGGTTGGAGCAGTACTTC. Protein: CASSYVGLEQYF.

Points on this clonotype: The junction differs from germline at one of its ends, possibly a read error. CDR3 sequence: CACSVANSPSGETQYF. CDR3 in DNA: TGTGCCTGCAGCGTAGCGAATAGCCCGAGCGGGGAGACCCAGTACTTC. This chain joins TRBV9 and TRBJ2-5; D perhaps matches TRBD2 (6 bases). The CDR3 totals 16 residues. CDR1 and CDR2 (germline): SGDLS, YYNGEE.

The genes are TRBV6-1 and TRBJ2-4, with D tentatively TRBD2 (5 bases). Between the trimmed V and J ends, which lost 3 bases and 2 bases, there was a span of 17 bases. The germline CDR1 and CDR2 sequences are MNHNS and SASEGT. This CDR3 region has 17 residues. Here the CDR3 reads CASSDTGRSGSKNIQYF. For the CDR3, the DNA is TGTGCCAGCAGTGACACGGGAAGATCAGGTTCCAAAAACATTCAGTACTTC.

The J gene is TRBJ2-5, the V gene TRBV7-9; 13 bases map to TRBD2. This CDR3 has 16 amino acids. Germline CDR1 SEHNR, CDR2 FQNEAQ (reference sequence). V was pared by 3 bases and J by 0 bases, with 1 base of the junction left unmatched. CDR3 protein: CASSFGLAGDQETQYF. CDR3 nucleotides: TGTGCCAGCAGCTTTGGACTAGCGGGGGACCAAGAGACCCAGTACTTC.

CDR3 sequence reads: CASSLSGRVKTGELFF. The CDR3 coding sequence is TGTGCCAGCAGTCTAAGCGGGAGAGTCAAGACCGGGGAGCTGTTTTTT. The gene calls are TRBV12-3 or TRBV12-4 and TRBJ2-2; 8 nucleotides match TRBD2. This CDR3 is 16 amino acids long. Trimming at V came to 5 bases and at J to 5 bases, leaving 10 bases not matched to a gene.

The CDR3 coding sequence is TGTGCCAGCAGTGTAGTAGCGGGAGCCTTTTACATTCAGTACTTC. Translation: CASSVVAGAFYIQYF. The chain uses TRBV6-1 and TRBJ2-7, with TRBD2 identical over 9 bases. The DNA end favors TRBJ2-4, so the J call may be wrong. Germline V gives CDR1 MNHNS, CDR2 SASEGT. CDR3 length: 15 amino acids.

The rearrangement links TRBV7-2 to TRBJ2-7; D call uncertain. CDR3 length: 17 residues. Trimming took 0 bases from V and 7 from J, leaving 22 bases between them. Germline V CDR1 and CDR2: SGHTA, FQGNSA. The CDR3 DNA follows: TGTGCCAGCAGCTTAGCGCATAGGCGGCAAGGGTACAATGAGCAGTACTTC. Amino acids: CASSLAHRRQGYNEQYF.

This clonotype was detected only a few times. This sequence joins TRBV29-1 and TRBJ2-5; maybe TRBD2 (5 bases). Trimming stripped 3 bases from V and 4 bases from J, with 12 bases between. Germline V gives CDR1 SQVTM, CDR2 ANQGSEA. The CDR3 runs 13 residues. This chain's CDR3 is CSVDWASRETQYF. CDR3 bases: TGCAGCGTTGATTGGGCTAGCAGAGAGACCCAGTACTTC.

J is TRBJ2-1 and V is TRBV3-1; D may match TRBD1 or TRBD2 (5 bases each). With 4 bases removed from V and 8 bases from J, the gap between germline ends came to 15 bases. CDR1 LGHDT and CDR2 YNNKEL come from the germline V gene (reference sequence). The CDR3 extends over 14 amino acids. The CDR3 DNA follows: TGTGCCAGCAGCCCCGCATTCCAGGGAGATGAGCAGTTCTTC. Translated, it gives CASSPAFQGDEQFF.

The J gene is TRBJ2-5, the V gene TRBV6-6; the D gene is possibly TRBD1 (5 bases). This CDR3 contains 12 residues. V was trimmed by 6 bases and J by 5 bases, leaving 10 bases between them. Germline-derived CDR1 and CDR2 are MNHNY and SVGAGI (reference sequence). Here the CDR3 reads CASRTDSETQYF. For the CDR3, the DNA is TGTGCCAGCAGGACAGACTCGGAGACCCAGTACTTC.

This clonotype was seen more than once but under ten times. The chain links TRBV10-1 to TRBJ2-5, with a tentative D call TRBD2 (6 bases). The germline V gene has CDR1 WNHNN and CDR2 SYGVQD (reference sequence). The CDR3 consists of 15 residues. V shed 2 bases and J shed 2 bases, with 12 bases lying between them. CDR3 bases: TGCGCCAGCAGTGAGACTGGACGGGGGCAAGAGACCCAGTACTTC. Its translation is CASSETGRGQETQYF.

The chain links TRBV27 to TRBJ2-1; 9 nucleotides line up with TRBD1. The trim removed 6 bases at V and 7 bases at J, leaving 7 bases unmatched. The CDR3 covers 14 residues. CDR1 and CDR2 (germline): MNHEY, SMNVEV (reference sequence). CDR3 residues: CASSWDRATNEQFF. For the CDR3, the DNA is TGTGCCAGCAGCTGGGACAGGGCAACGAATGAGCAGTTCTTC.

The gene calls are TRBV3-1 and TRBJ2-7; TRBD1 is a possible D gene (5 bases). The V end lost 2 bases, the J end lost 4 bases, and 15 bases lay between the germline ends. Germline lookup yields CDR1 LGHDT and CDR2 YNNKEL (reference sequence). This CDR3 spans 15 amino acids. DNA of the CDR3: TGTGCCAGCAGCCAAATGTTGGGGCAAACTTACGAGCAGTACTTC. It translates to CASSQMLGQTYEQYF.

V is TRBV4-1 and J is TRBJ1-4; weak D call: TRBD1 (5 bases). Germline V gene data show CDR1 as MGHRA and CDR2 as YSYEKL. The CDR3 covers 14 residues. V was cut by 1 base and J by 8 bases, with 11 bases left in between. The CDR3 coding sequence is TGCGCCAGCAGCCAAGGAGGGGATGGGGAAAAACTGTTTTTT. Translation gives CASSQGGDGEKLFF.

This sequence joins TRBV29-1 and TRBJ2-7, with 9 bases aligning to TRBD2. V lost 7 bases, J lost 4 bases, and 14 bases stayed unmatched. Germline CDR1 reads SQVTM; CDR2 reads ANQGSEA. The CDR3 totals 15 residues. The CDR3 DNA is TGCAGCGCTGGTTTTTTGGGGACTAGCTTATACGAGCAGTACTTC. Encoded protein: CSAGFLGTSLYEQYF.

The rearrangement joins TRBV28 to TRBJ2-5; TRBD1 matches at 8 bases. CDR1 is MDHEN, CDR2 SYDVKM, per germline. The V segment lost 4 bases and the J segment 3 bases; nucleotides outside the gene matches: 4. The CDR3 length is 14 residues. CDR3 amino acids: CASSSRGREETQYF. For the CDR3, the DNA is TGTGCCAGCAGTTCCAGGGGGCGAGAAGAGACCCAGTACTTC.

This clonotype was counted a few times. This chain connects TRBV2 to TRBJ1-1; no firm D call. Germline CDR1 is SNHLY and CDR2 is FYNNEI. The CDR3 totals 15 residues. V lost 4 bases and J 0 bases, leaving 12 bases between the germline ends. The CDR3 sequence is CASSVYPVMNTEAFF. The CDR3 DNA reads TGTGCCAGCAGTGTGTACCCAGTCATGAACACTGAAGCTTTCTTT.